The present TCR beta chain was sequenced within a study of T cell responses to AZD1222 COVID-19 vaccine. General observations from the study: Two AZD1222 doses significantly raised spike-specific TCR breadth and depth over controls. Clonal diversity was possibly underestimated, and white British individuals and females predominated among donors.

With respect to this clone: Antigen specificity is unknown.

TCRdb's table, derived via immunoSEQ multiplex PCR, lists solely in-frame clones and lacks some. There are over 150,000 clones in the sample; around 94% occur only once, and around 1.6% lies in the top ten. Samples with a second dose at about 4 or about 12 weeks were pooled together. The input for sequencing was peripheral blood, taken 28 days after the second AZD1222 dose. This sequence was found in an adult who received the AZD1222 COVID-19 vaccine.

CDR3 nucleotide sequence: TGTGCCAGCAGTGCCGGGACTAGCGGGTACGAGCAGTACTTC. Protein: CASSAGTSGYEQYF. The gene calls are TRBV27 and TRBJ2-7, with 12 bases aligning to TRBD2. The CDR3 consists of 14 residues. Trimming cost V 5 bases and J 4 bases; bases outside gene matches: 3. CDR1 MNHEY and CDR2 SMNVEV come from the germline V gene (reference sequence).